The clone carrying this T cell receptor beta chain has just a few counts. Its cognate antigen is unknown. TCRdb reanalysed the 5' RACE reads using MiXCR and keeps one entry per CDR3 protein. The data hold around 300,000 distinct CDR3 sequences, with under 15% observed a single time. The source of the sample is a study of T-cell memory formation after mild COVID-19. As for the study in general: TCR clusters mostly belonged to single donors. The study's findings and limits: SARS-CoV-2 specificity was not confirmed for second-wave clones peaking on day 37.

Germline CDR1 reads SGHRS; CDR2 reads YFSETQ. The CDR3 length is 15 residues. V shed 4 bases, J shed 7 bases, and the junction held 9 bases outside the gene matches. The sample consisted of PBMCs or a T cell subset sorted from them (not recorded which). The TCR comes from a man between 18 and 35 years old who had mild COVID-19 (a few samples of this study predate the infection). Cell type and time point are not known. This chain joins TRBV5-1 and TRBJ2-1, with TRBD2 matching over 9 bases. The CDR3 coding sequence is TGCGCCAGCAGCCAGGGACTAGCCTGGGAGAATGAGCAGTTCTTC. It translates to CASSQGLAWENEQFF. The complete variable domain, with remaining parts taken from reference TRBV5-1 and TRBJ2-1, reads KAGVTQTPRYLIKTRGQQVTLSCSPISGHRSVSWYQQTPGQGLQFLFEYFSETQRNKGNFPGRFSGRQFSNSRSEMNVSTLELGDSALYLCASSQGLAWENEQFFGPGTRLTVL.